Below are 15 T cell receptor beta chains sequenced from a single sample in a study of blood T cells in healthy people across ages. Alongside a J-beta primer mix, a sample-barcoded 5' primer served in a second PCR lasting 7 to 11 cycles. MiXCR, applied by TCRdb to the 5' RACE reads, yields one record per CDR3 protein. The data hold some 900,000 distinct CDR3 sequences, with around 49% observed a single time. Sequenced sample: blood. The origin of the receptors is a man aged 25-40 years in good health.

At least ten counts were recorded for this clonotype. The V call is TRBV3-1, the J call TRBJ1-1; possibly TRBD1 for D (5 bases). V lost 5 bases and J 5 bases, leaving 9 bases between the germline ends. Germline CDR1 LGHDT, CDR2 YNNKEL (reference sequence). The CDR3 has 12 amino acids. The CDR3, as DNA: TGTGCCAGCAGCAGACGGACAACTGAAGCTTTCTTT. This gives the protein CASSRRTTEAFF.

V and J are TRBV4-1 and TRBJ2-4; no clear D gene. V was pared by 0 bases and J by 13 bases, with 16 bases between. CDR3 size: 14 residues. Germline CDR1 MGHRA, CDR2 YSYEKL. The CDR3 sequence is CASSQELKNSEQYF. The CDR3 DNA follows: TGCGCCAGCAGCCAAGAATTGAAGAACAGTGAGCAGTACTTC.

V usage is TRBV30 and J usage is TRBJ2-1, with D perhaps matching TRBD1 (6 bases). Trimming cost V 2 bases and J 7 bases, with 18 bases left between them. Looked up from germline, CDR1 is GTSNPN and CDR2 is SVGIG (reference sequence). The CDR3 totals 15 residues. The DNA for the CDR3 is TGTGCCTGGAGTCCCGGGGACCGCCAGGGGAATGAGCAGTTCTTC. Translation gives CAWSPGDRQGNEQFF.

This chain connects TRBV20-1 to TRBJ1-1; TRBD1 agrees at 8 bases. Germline-derived CDR1 and CDR2 are DFQATT and SNEGSKA (reference sequence). The CDR3 loop spans 14 amino acids. Unmatched junction bases numbered 11, after V lost 6 bases and J lost 5 bases. This CDR3 is CSASRTGYRTEAFF. As DNA, the CDR3 is TGCAGTGCCTCCCGGACAGGGTACAGGACTGAAGCTTTCTTT.

The V and J genes are TRBV12-3 or TRBV12-4 and TRBJ2-3, with D perhaps matching TRBD1 (5 bases). With 2 bases removed from V and 4 bases from J, the gap between germline ends came to 10 bases. The CDR3 loop spans 14 amino acids. This CDR3 is CASSLSRGPDTQYF. CDR3 bases: TGTGCCAGCAGTTTAAGTAGGGGCCCAGATACGCAGTATTTT.

This chain uses TRBV7-9 with TRBJ1-1; TRBD1 aligns across 8 bases. V shed 5 bases, J shed 1 base, and the junction held 9 bases outside the gene matches. Per germline, CDR1 SEHNR and CDR2 FQNEAQ (reference sequence). This CDR3 has 16 amino acids. CDR3 sequence: CASSPGQAYQNTEAFF. The CDR3, as DNA: TGTGCCAGCAGCCCGGGACAGGCATACCAGAACACTGAAGCTTTCTTT.

The chain uses TRBV13 and TRBJ2-2; D gene ambiguous. This CDR3 has 15 amino acids. Germline V gene lookup returns CDR1 PRHDT and CDR2 FYEKMQ (reference sequence). The V and J ends lost 5 bases and 4 bases respectively, with 14 bases between them. CDR3 region: CASSPVGSATGELFF. DNA for the CDR3: TGTGCCAGCAGCCCTGTGGGTTCGGCCACCGGGGAGCTGTTTTTT.

V gene TRBV20-1 combines with J gene TRBJ1-1; D unresolved. Germline V gene sequence: CDR1 DFQATT, CDR2 SNEGSKA (reference sequence). The CDR3 sequence is 13 residues long. V lost 3 bases and J 0 bases, leaving 8 bases between the germline ends. For the CDR3, the DNA is TGCAGTGCTAGTGGACCGGTGAACACTGAAGCTTTCTTT. Amino acid sequence: CSASGPVNTEAFF.

This clonotype was observed a handful of times. CDR3 nucleotides: TGCAGTGGAAGGGGCAGGGCGGGTGGCTACACCTTC. This sequence encodes CSGRGRAGGYTF. This rearrangement joins TRBV20-1 to TRBJ1-2; D may be TRBD1 (5 bases). Germline V gene data show CDR1 as DFQATT and CDR2 as SNEGSKA (reference sequence). The CDR3 is 12 amino acids. V was shortened by 7 bases and J by 7 bases, with 16 bases between the two germline ends.

This clonotype was observed a few times. The V call is TRBV20-1, the J call TRBJ1-2; the D is unclear. The CDR3 covers 13 residues. Germline V gene sequence: CDR1 DFQATT, CDR2 SNEGSKA (reference sequence). V was clipped by 3 bases and J by 5 bases, with 13 bases between them. In DNA form, the CDR3 reads TGCAGTGCTAGGGCAGGTGCTGAGTATGGCTACACCTTC. Residues: CSARAGAEYGYTF.

V and J are TRBV12-3 or TRBV12-4 and TRBJ1-5; D may be TRBD1 (5 bases). The CDR3 has 14 amino acids. V was clipped by 5 bases and J by 2 bases, with 10 bases between them. CDR3 region: CASSHTGGNQPQHF. The CDR3 bases are TGTGCCAGCAGTCATACGGGGGGCAATCAGCCCCAGCATTTT.

Only a few counts were recorded for this clonotype. The chain couples TRBV7-3 to TRBJ2-5; 7 nucleotides match TRBD2. The CDR3 runs 14 residues. The germline CDR1 and CDR2 sequences are SGHTA and FQGTGA. V gave up 6 bases and J gave up 2 bases; unmatched junction bases: 6. The CDR3 nucleotides are TGTGCCAGCAGTGCGCGCGGGGGACAAGAGACCCAGTACTTC. Its translation is CASSARGGQETQYF. The variable domain in full, with the rest retrieved from reference TRBV7-3 and TRBJ2-5, is GAGVSQTPSNKVTEKGKYVELRCDPISGHTALYWYRQSLGQGPEFLIYFQGTGAADDSGLPNDRFFAVRPEGSVSTLKIQRTERGDSAVYLCASSARGGQETQYFGPGTRLLVL.

This clonotype was observed a few times. The rearrangement uses TRBV4-1 and TRBJ1-4; no clear D. This CDR3 is built from 18 residues. Per the germline V gene, CDR1 is MGHRA and CDR2 is YSYEKL. The germline V and J ends were trimmed by 0 bases and 9 bases, with 23 bases remaining between them. CDR3 bases: TGCGCCAGCAGCCAAGACATGACGGACGCCCCTAGGATGAAAAAACTGTTTTTT. It is translated as CASSQDMTDAPRMKKLFF.

This chain uses TRBV12-3 or TRBV12-4 with TRBJ2-7; 7 bases map to TRBD2. V lost 7 bases to trimming and J lost 9 bases; unmatched junction nucleotides: 12. The CDR3 is 13 residues long. CDR3 region: CASTLGGGVVQYF. The CDR3, as DNA: TGTGCCAGCACCCTCGGTGGGGGGGTTGTGCAGTACTTC.

This chain connects TRBV7-2 to TRBJ1-1; D not certain. V shed 1 base and J shed 1 base, with 13 bases lying between them. CDR1 and CDR2 from the germline V gene are SGHTA and FQGNSA. This CDR3 comprises 16 residues. CDR3 region: CASSLGVGRPNTEAFF. CDR3 nucleotides: TGTGCCAGCAGCTTAGGGGTGGGCAGGCCGAACACTGAAGCTTTCTTT.